The present TCR beta chain was sequenced within a study of blood T cell repertoires in COVID-19. Turning to the study itself: PBMCs, B-cell-depleted T cells, or T cells were the source of the cDNA or gDNA that made up the material.

The study assigned cohorts using participant-reported clinical history. The study recruited exposed participants who had met a COVID-19 case within 2 weeks before entry. Profiling relied on immunoSEQ multiplex PCR, and the TCRdb table lists in-frame clones only, not all of them. In the table there are 240,000 or so clones, about 90% of which are singletons. CDR3 length: 15 amino acids. The V gene's germline CDR1 is SGHRS and CDR2 YFSETQ. The V gene lost 1 base and the J gene lost 4 bases, with 14 bases spanning the gap. The sample was PBMCs or T cells enriched from blood (not recorded which). The chain is built from TRBV5-1 and TRBJ1-2, with D possibly being TRBD1 (5 bases). The source of this sequence is a man aged 50 to 60 who had been exposed to COVID-19. The CDR3 DNA reads as TGCGCCAGCAGCTTGCCAGGGATTATCCGCTATGGCTACACCTTC. Translated, it gives CASSLPGIIRYGYTF.